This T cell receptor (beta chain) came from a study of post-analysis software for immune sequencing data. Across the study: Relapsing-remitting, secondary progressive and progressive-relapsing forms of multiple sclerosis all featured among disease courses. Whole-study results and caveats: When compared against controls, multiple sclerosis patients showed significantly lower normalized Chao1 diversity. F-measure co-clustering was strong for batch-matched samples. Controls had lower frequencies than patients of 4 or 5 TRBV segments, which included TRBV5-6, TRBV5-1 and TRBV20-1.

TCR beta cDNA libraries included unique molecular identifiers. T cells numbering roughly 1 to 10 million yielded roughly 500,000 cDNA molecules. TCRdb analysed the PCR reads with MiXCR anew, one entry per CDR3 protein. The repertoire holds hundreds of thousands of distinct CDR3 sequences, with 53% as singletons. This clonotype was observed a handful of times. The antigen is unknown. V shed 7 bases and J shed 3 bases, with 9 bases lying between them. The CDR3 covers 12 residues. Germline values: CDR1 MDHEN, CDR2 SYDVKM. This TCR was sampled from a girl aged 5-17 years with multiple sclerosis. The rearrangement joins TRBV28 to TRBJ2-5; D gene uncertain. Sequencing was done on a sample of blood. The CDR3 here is CASTNLKETQYF. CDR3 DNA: TGTGCCAGCACCAACCTCAAAGAGACCCAGTACTTC.